The T cell receptor beta chain described here comes from a study of PD-1 blockade in classical Hodgkin lymphoma. Indicated time point: newly diagnosed, previously untreated cHL patient sample. Peripheral samples used as comparators were newly diagnosed, untreated classical Hodgkin lymphoma PBMCs. Germline CDR1 reads SEHNR; CDR2 reads FQNEAQ (reference sequence). V lost 4 bases, J lost 3 bases, and 2 bases stayed unmatched. The CDR3 sequence is 13 residues long. Generated by immunoSEQ multiplex PCR, the TCRdb table keeps only in-frame clones and is missing some. The sample carries roughly 29,000 clones, roughly nine tenths recorded once.

Source material: peripheral blood mononuclear cells (PBMCs). V and J are TRBV7-9 and TRBJ1-1, with 7 bases fitting TRBD1. The receptor comes from a human donor with classical Hodgkin lymphoma. CDR3 region: CASSYRGDTEAFF. The DNA for the CDR3 is TGTGCCAGCAGCTACAGGGGTGACACTGAAGCTTTCTTT.